Listed below are T cell receptor beta chains from one sample, sequenced in a study of cytomegalovirus exposure and HLA in healthy donors. Here immunoSEQ multiplex PCR was the method, and the copy in TCRdb shows in-frame clones only, minus some. The sample contains approximately 110,000 clones, roughly 15% of which appear only once. Input material: PBMCs. Receptors were obtained from a woman aged 18-35 years in good health and CMV-seronegative. CDR3s include the opening cysteine and the closing phenylalanine or tryptophan. A D gene is named only where the DNA matches it firmly. Rows may omit the clone size; those that give it use once, few, many or a size class.

D gene: TRBD2; clone size: few; J gene: TRBJ2-7; V gene: TRBV5-1; CDR3 DNA: TGCGCCAGCAGCTCCGGACTAGCGGGAGGGCCGAGCTCCTACGAGCAGTACTTC; CDR3 protein: CASSSGLAGGPSSYEQYF
D gene: -; clone size: few; J gene: TRBJ2-3; V gene: TRBV10-2; CDR3 DNA: TGCGCCAGCAGTGCGACCGAACTGCGGGAAGACACAGATACGCAGTATTTT; CDR3 protein: CASSATELREDTDTQYF
D gene: -; clone size: few; J gene: TRBJ2-7; V gene: TRBV6-1; CDR3 DNA: TGTGCCAGCAGTGAAAATCCAGGGTCGGGCTCCTACGAGCAGTACTTC; CDR3 protein: CASSENPGSGSYEQYF
D gene: TRBD1; clone size: few; J gene: TRBJ2-7; V gene: TRBV27; CDR3 DNA: TGTGCCAGCAGTTTATTAGTAACAGGGGGCTCCTACGAGCAGTACTTC; CDR3 protein: CASSLLVTGGSYEQYF
D gene: TRBD2; clone size: -; J gene: TRBJ2-1; V gene: TRBV30; CDR3 DNA: TGTGCCTGGAGTGTATTTGGACTAGCGGGAGGTCTTCCTCTTGGTGAGCAGTTCTTC; CDR3 protein: CAWSVFGLAGGLPLGEQFF
D gene: TRBD2; clone size: -; J gene: TRBJ2-1; V gene: TRBV19; CDR3 DNA: TGTGCCAGTAGTATAGCAACTAGCGCTGACAATGAGCAGTTCTTC; CDR3 protein: CASSIATSADNEQFF
D gene: -; clone size: -; J gene: TRBJ1-1; V gene: TRBV9; CDR3 DNA: TGTGCCAGCAGCGCTTGGGGGGGGCCGGTAAGGGGAGCTGAAGCTTTCTTT; CDR3 protein: CASSAWGGPVRGAEAFF
D gene: TRBD2; clone size: -; J gene: TRBJ2-5; V gene: TRBV6-5; CDR3 DNA: TGTGCCAGCAGTCGACTAGCGGGGGGGCGAGAGACCCAGTACTTC; CDR3 protein: CASSRLAGGRETQYF
D gene: -; clone size: -; J gene: TRBJ1-1; V gene: TRBV9; CDR3 DNA: TGTGCCAGCAGCGTAGGGCAGTTGAACACTGAAGCTTTCTTT; CDR3 protein: CASSVGQLNTEAFF
D gene: -; clone size: -; J gene: TRBJ2-3; V gene: TRBV5-4; CDR3 DNA: TGTGCCAGCAGCTTGGAGGGCGGGCCTAGCACAGATACGCAGTATTTT; CDR3 protein: CASSLEGGPSTDTQYF
D gene: -; clone size: -; J gene: TRBJ1-2; V gene: TRBV6-5; CDR3 DNA: TGTGCCAGCAGCCCAGGGTTTGGATCTGGCTACACCTTC; CDR3 protein: CASSPGFGSGYTF
D gene: TRBD1; clone size: few; J gene: TRBJ1-2; V gene: TRBV29-1; CDR3 DNA: TGCAGCGTTGAACGGACAGGGAACACAGATGGCTACACCTTC; CDR3 protein: CSVERTGNTDGYTF
D gene: TRBD1; clone size: -; J gene: TRBJ2-7; V gene: TRBV5-8; CDR3 DNA: TGTGCCAGCAGCTTACCGGGACAGGGAACCTACGAGCAGTACTTC; CDR3 protein: CASSLPGQGTYEQYF
D gene: -; clone size: -; J gene: TRBJ2-1; V gene: TRBV7-3; CDR3 DNA: TGTGCCAGCAGCCCCCGGGGAGTCGATGAGCAGTTCTTC; CDR3 protein: CASSPRGVDEQFF
D gene: -; clone size: few; J gene: TRBJ1-1; V gene: TRBV5-6; CDR3 DNA: TGTGCCAGCAGCTTGTCCAGACTTACTGAAGCTTTCTTT; CDR3 protein: CASSLSRLTEAFF
D gene: TRBD1; clone size: few; J gene: TRBJ1-2; V gene: TRBV5-6; CDR3 DNA: TGTGCCAGCAGCCGCGTGAGGGACAGGGTCTATGGCTACACCTTC; CDR3 protein: CASSRVRDRVYGYTF
D gene: TRBD2; clone size: -; J gene: TRBJ2-3; V gene: TRBV28; CDR3 DNA: TGTGCCAGCCCTCCGGTGGAGTGGCGGGGGGATATCACAGATACGCAGTATTTT; CDR3 protein: CASPPVEWRGDITDTQYF
D gene: -; clone size: -; J gene: TRBJ2-3; V gene: TRBV30; CDR3 DNA: TGTGCCTGGAGCCAATACAGGGAAAGAATTTCCACAGATACGCAGTATTTT; CDR3 protein: CAWSQYRERISTDTQYF
D gene: TRBD2; clone size: few; J gene: TRBJ2-7; V gene: TRBV28; CDR3 DNA: TGTGCCAGCGTGGTCGGCGGGGGGGCCAATGGCTACGAGCAGTACTTC; CDR3 protein: CASVVGGGANGYEQYF
D gene: -; clone size: few; J gene: TRBJ1-1; V gene: TRBV4-1; CDR3 DNA: TGCGCCAGCAGCCAGACTCCAGGACAGCACCCTGAAGCTTTCTTT; CDR3 protein: CASSQTPGQHPEAFF
D gene: -; clone size: few; J gene: TRBJ2-7; V gene: TRBV4-3; CDR3 DNA: TGCGCCAGCAGCCAAGAGAGGGCGGTGACCGAGCAGTACTTC; CDR3 protein: CASSQERAVTEQYF
D gene: -; clone size: few; J gene: TRBJ2-7; V gene: TRBV2; CDR3 DNA: TGTGCCAGCACCTTACATGGACTATCCTACGAGCAGTACTTC; CDR3 protein: CASTLHGLSYEQYF
D gene: TRBD1; clone size: -; J gene: TRBJ1-1; V gene: TRBV9; CDR3 DNA: TGTGCCAGCGGCAGGGGGACTGAAGCTTTCTTT; CDR3 protein: CASGRGTEAFF
D gene: -; clone size: -; J gene: TRBJ1-1; V gene: TRBV9; CDR3 DNA: TGTGCCAGCAGCCCGTACGGGGGGAACACTGAAGCTTTCTTT; CDR3 protein: CASSPYGGNTEAFF
D gene: TRBD1; clone size: -; J gene: TRBJ1-2; V gene: TRBV9; CDR3 DNA: TGTGCCAGCAGCCCCGGGGACAGGGGGCCCTATGGCTACACCTTC; CDR3 protein: CASSPGDRGPYGYTF
D gene: -; clone size: -; J gene: TRBJ2-2; V gene: TRBV7-2; CDR3 DNA: TGTGCCAGCAGAACAAACCCCGCGAACACCGGGGAGCTGTTTTTT; CDR3 protein: CASRTNPANTGELFF
D gene: -; clone size: few; J gene: TRBJ1-1; V gene: TRBV5-4; CDR3 DNA: TGTGCCAGCAGCCCCGGACTCACTGAGAACACTGAAGCTTTCTTT; CDR3 protein: CASSPGLTENTEAFF
D gene: TRBD1; clone size: -; J gene: TRBJ1-4; V gene: TRBV4-3; CDR3 DNA: TGCGCCAGCAGCCAAAGAGCGCCTCCGGGACAGGGAGGAGAAAAACTGTTTTTT; CDR3 protein: CASSQRAPPGQGGEKLFF
D gene: TRBD1; clone size: few; J gene: TRBJ1-6; V gene: TRBV5-1; CDR3 DNA: TGCGCCAGCAGCCGCGGACAGGGCTTAGTTGGTTCACCCCTCCACTTT; CDR3 protein: CASSRGQGLVGSPLHF
D gene: TRBD1; clone size: -; J gene: TRBJ1-2; V gene: TRBV30; CDR3 DNA: TGTGCCTGGAGTCCCGACAGGGACTACTATGGCTACACCTTC; CDR3 protein: CAWSPDRDYYGYTF
D gene: -; clone size: few; J gene: TRBJ2-7; V gene: TRBV2; CDR3 DNA: TGTGCCAGCAGTGTAACAGAGCCTCAGTACTTC; CDR3 protein: CASSVTEPQYF
D gene: -; clone size: -; J gene: TRBJ1-6; V gene: TRBV13; CDR3 DNA: TGTGCCAGCAGCTTACAGGGCTATAATTCACCCCTCCACTTT; CDR3 protein: CASSLQGYNSPLHF
D gene: -; clone size: few; J gene: TRBJ1-2; V gene: TRBV5-5; CDR3 DNA: TGTGCCAGCAGCCTGCGACCAGGAACAGGGAGAGACTATGGCTACACCTTC; CDR3 protein: CASSLRPGTGRDYGYTF
D gene: -; clone size: few; J gene: TRBJ2-7; V gene: TRBV30; CDR3 DNA: TGTGCCTTAAAGGCGGATTCCTACGAGCAGTACTTC; CDR3 protein: CALKADSYEQYF
D gene: TRBD1; clone size: -; J gene: TRBJ1-3; V gene: TRBV5-6; CDR3 DNA: TGTGCCAGCAGCTACACAGGGGCTGGAAACACCATATATTTT; CDR3 protein: CASSYTGAGNTIYF
D gene: TRBD1; clone size: -; J gene: TRBJ2-3; V gene: TRBV7-2; CDR3 DNA: TGTGCCAGCAGCTTTACAGGGGTTACAGATACGCAGTATTTT; CDR3 protein: CASSFTGVTDTQYF
D gene: -; clone size: -; J gene: TRBJ1-1; V gene: TRBV2; CDR3 DNA: TGTGCCAGCAGTGCCCAGGGGATGAACACTGAAGCTTTCTTT; CDR3 protein: CASSAQGMNTEAFF
D gene: TRBD2; clone size: few; J gene: TRBJ2-1; V gene: TRBV6-1; CDR3 DNA: TGTGCCAGCAGTGAAGTAACGGGAGGGAGCAATGAGCAGTTCTTC; CDR3 protein: CASSEVTGGSNEQFF
D gene: -; clone size: few; J gene: TRBJ1-1; V gene: TRBV5-1; CDR3 DNA: TGCGCCAGCAGCTTGGAGGTGCAGGCAGCCGCTAACACTGAAGCTTTCTTT; CDR3 protein: CASSLEVQAAANTEAFF
D gene: TRBD2; clone size: -; J gene: TRBJ2-5; V gene: TRBV7-2; CDR3 DNA: TGTGCCAGCAGCTTAGTATTTAGCGGGGGCCCCTCGTACTTC; CDR3 protein: CASSLVFSGGPSYF
D gene: TRBD2; clone size: -; J gene: TRBJ2-7; V gene: TRBV5-1; CDR3 DNA: TGCGCCAGCAGCTTGGGGGGTAGCGGGGGCCGAGAGCAGTACTTC; CDR3 protein: CASSLGGSGGREQYF
D gene: TRBD2; clone size: many; J gene: TRBJ2-2; V gene: TRBV28; CDR3 DNA: TGTGCCAGCAGTTTATGGGAACTAGCGGGAGGGCCCGGGGAGCTGTTTTTT; CDR3 protein: CASSLWELAGGPGELFF
D gene: -; clone size: -; J gene: TRBJ2-7; V gene: TRBV9; CDR3 DNA: TGTGCCAGCAGCGTAGCAGCGGACTACTACGAGCAGTACTTC; CDR3 protein: CASSVAADYYEQYF
D gene: -; clone size: -; J gene: TRBJ2-5; V gene: TRBV5-6; CDR3 DNA: TGTGCCAGCACCTGGGGCCCCGGGGACAAAGAGACCCAGTACTTC; CDR3 protein: CASTWGPGDKETQYF
D gene: TRBD2; clone size: -; J gene: TRBJ2-1; V gene: TRBV28; CDR3 DNA: TGTGCCAGCAGGGGGGGTAGAACTAGCGGGAATCAGAATGAGCAGTTCTTC; CDR3 protein: CASRGGRTSGNQNEQFF
D gene: -; clone size: few; J gene: TRBJ1-1; V gene: TRBV2; CDR3 DNA: TGTGCCAGCAGTGGGCCTGGACAGATAGGGACTGAAGCTTTCTTT; CDR3 protein: CASSGPGQIGTEAFF
D gene: -; clone size: few; J gene: TRBJ2-1; V gene: TRBV6-5; CDR3 DNA: TGTGCCAGCAGCCAAGATTATTTTGGGCACAATGAGCAGTTCTTC; CDR3 protein: CASSQDYFGHNEQFF
D gene: -; clone size: -; J gene: TRBJ2-1; V gene: TRBV10-1; CDR3 DNA: TGCGCCAGCAGTGAAGAAGGGAGGAGGGAGCAGTTCTTC; CDR3 protein: CASSEEGRREQFF
D gene: TRBD1; clone size: few; J gene: TRBJ1-2; V gene: TRBV29-1; CDR3 DNA: TGCAGCGTTGAAACAGGGGACTATGGCTACACCTTC; CDR3 protein: CSVETGDYGYTF
D gene: -; clone size: few; J gene: TRBJ2-7; V gene: TRBV9; CDR3 DNA: TGTGCCAGCAGCGTCGCAGGGAATCCCTACGAGCAGTACTTC; CDR3 protein: CASSVAGNPYEQYF